Listed below are T cell receptor beta chains from one sample, sequenced in a study of T cell clones after liver transplantation. The table came from immunoSEQ multiplex PCR; TCRdb's copy has only in-frame clones and leaves some out. Of tens of thousands of clones detected, 60% to 80% appear once; the ten largest clones hold 14% to 15%. The specimen was CD4+ T cells from blood, collected before liver transplant. These TCRs come from a human donor who received a liver transplant. Both conserved end residues are part of each CDR3. The D gene is left open where the match is weak. Not all rows give a size; the values are once, few, many and, for expanded clones, a class.

j_call: TRBJ2-7
d_call: .
clone_size: .
v_call: TRBV6-6
cdr3_nt: TGTGCCAGCAGTTCCCTTGACTCAGGGTCCCACGAGCAGTACTTC
cdr3_aa: CASSSLDSGSHEQYF

j_call: TRBJ2-3
d_call: .
clone_size: once
v_call: TRBV11-2
cdr3_nt: TGTGCCAGCAGCCTACATGGGGCGGCGGGGGATACGCAGTATTTT
cdr3_aa: CASSLHGAAGDTQYF

j_call: TRBJ1-2
d_call: TRBD1
clone_size: few
v_call: TRBV28
cdr3_nt: TGTGCCAGCAGCACCCCCGGACAGGGCTATGGCTACACCTTC
cdr3_aa: CASSTPGQGYGYTF

j_call: TRBJ1-3
d_call: .
clone_size: .
v_call: TRBV7-6
cdr3_nt: TGTGCCAGCAGCTTACAGGGCTCTGGAAACACCATATATTTT
cdr3_aa: CASSLQGSGNTIYF

j_call: TRBJ1-2
d_call: TRBD1
clone_size: .
v_call: TRBV27
cdr3_nt: TGTGCCAGCAGTTTGACAGGGGGAAAAGGAGGCTACACCTTC
cdr3_aa: CASSLTGGKGGYTF

j_call: TRBJ2-7
d_call: TRBD1
clone_size: .
v_call: TRBV28
cdr3_nt: TGTGCCAGCAGGTATTACGGACAGGGGGGATCCTACGAGCAGTACTTC
cdr3_aa: CASRYYGQGGSYEQYF

j_call: TRBJ1-6
d_call: TRBD1
clone_size: many
v_call: TRBV30
cdr3_nt: TGTGCCTGGAGTGTGGGCAGGGGGCGTTCACCCCTCCACTTT
cdr3_aa: CAWSVGRGRSPLHF

j_call: TRBJ2-7
d_call: .
clone_size: few
v_call: TRBV12-1
cdr3_nt: TGTGCCAGCAGCTTTGTGTCTGCGGGGGGCTGCTACGAGCAGTACTTC
cdr3_aa: CASSFVSAGGCYEQYF

j_call: TRBJ1-6
d_call: .
clone_size: few
v_call: TRBV10-1
cdr3_nt: TGCGCCAGCAGTGCGGGACAAAATAATTCACCCCTCCACTTT
cdr3_aa: CASSAGQNNSPLHF

j_call: TRBJ2-6
d_call: TRBD1
clone_size: .
v_call: TRBV7-8
cdr3_nt: TGTGCCAGCAGCTCCCGGGACAGGGGCTCTGGGGCCAACGTCCTGACTTTC
cdr3_aa: CASSSRDRGSGANVLTF

j_call: TRBJ2-2
d_call: .
clone_size: .
v_call: TRBV27
cdr3_nt: TGTGCCAGCAGTTTATCACAGACAGGGAACACCGGGGAGCTGTTTTTT
cdr3_aa: CASSLSQTGNTGELFF

j_call: TRBJ2-7
d_call: TRBD2
clone_size: .
v_call: TRBV6-5
cdr3_nt: TGTGCCAGCAGGAATACGGGAGGTCTCTACGAGCAGTACTTC
cdr3_aa: CASRNTGGLYEQYF

j_call: TRBJ2-1
d_call: .
clone_size: .
v_call: TRBV5-1
cdr3_nt: TGCGCCAGCAGCTTGGATCCCACAGGGAGCTCCTACAATGAGCAGTTCTTC
cdr3_aa: CASSLDPTGSSYNEQFF

j_call: TRBJ1-1
d_call: .
clone_size: .
v_call: TRBV19
cdr3_nt: TGTGCCAGTAGTGACTTTTTTGCCATGAACACTGAAGCTTTCTTT
cdr3_aa: CASSDFFAMNTEAFF

j_call: TRBJ2-2
d_call: .
clone_size: .
v_call: TRBV6-1
cdr3_nt: TGTGCCAGCAGTGAAGGAGCCTACACCGGGGAGCTGTTTTTT
cdr3_aa: CASSEGAYTGELFF

j_call: TRBJ1-6
d_call: .
clone_size: .
v_call: TRBV7-9
cdr3_nt: TGTGCCAGCAGCTTAGCGGGGACATATAATTCACCCCTCCACTTT
cdr3_aa: CASSLAGTYNSPLHF

j_call: TRBJ2-2
d_call: .
clone_size: .
v_call: TRBV28
cdr3_nt: TGTGCCAGCAGTTGGGTATGGCGGCAGGGTGGGGAGCTGTTTTTT
cdr3_aa: CASSWVWRQGGELFF

j_call: TRBJ2-3
d_call: .
clone_size: .
v_call: TRBV6-1
cdr3_nt: TGTGCCAGCAGTGTGAGTCAGGGGGGAGATACGCAGTATTTT
cdr3_aa: CASSVSQGGDTQYF

j_call: TRBJ2-1
d_call: .
clone_size: many
v_call: TRBV11-3
cdr3_nt: TGTGCCAGCAGCTTAGTGGGGGGCTACAATGAGCAGTTCTTC
cdr3_aa: CASSLVGGYNEQFF

j_call: TRBJ2-3
d_call: TRBD2
clone_size: .
v_call: TRBV7-9
cdr3_nt: TGTGCCAGCAGCTTAGGGACTAGCGTTACAGATACGCAGTATTTT
cdr3_aa: CASSLGTSVTDTQYF

j_call: TRBJ2-7
d_call: .
clone_size: .
v_call: TRBV7-2
cdr3_nt: TGTGCCAGCAGCTTAATTGGACAGAGCTACGAGCAGTACTTC
cdr3_aa: CASSLIGQSYEQYF

j_call: TRBJ2-3
d_call: TRBD2
clone_size: .
v_call: TRBV7-2
cdr3_nt: TGTGCCGGACAAGCGGGGGGAGTAGATACGCAGTATTTT
cdr3_aa: CAGQAGGVDTQYF

j_call: TRBJ1-6
d_call: TRBD1
clone_size: .
v_call: TRBV5-1
cdr3_nt: TGCGCCAGCAGCTTGGACAGGGGAGAACGGTCACCCCTCCACTTT
cdr3_aa: CASSLDRGERSPLHF

j_call: TRBJ1-1
d_call: TRBD1
clone_size: few
v_call: TRBV28
cdr3_nt: TGTGCCAGCAGTTTCGGACAGGGTTACACTGAAGCTTTCTTT
cdr3_aa: CASSFGQGYTEAFF

j_call: TRBJ2-2
d_call: .
clone_size: .
v_call: TRBV6-1
cdr3_nt: TGTGCCAGCAGAGGCGGGGCGAACACCGGGGAGCTGTTTTTT
cdr3_aa: CASRGGANTGELFF

j_call: TRBJ2-2
d_call: .
clone_size: few
v_call: TRBV14
cdr3_nt: TGTGCCAGCAGCCAAAGGGGCCGTGGGAACACCGGGGAGCTGTTTTTT
cdr3_aa: CASSQRGRGNTGELFF

j_call: TRBJ1-6
d_call: .
clone_size: once
v_call: TRBV21-1
cdr3_nt: TGTGCCAGCAGCAACCGGGACAGCCCCCGCTTT
cdr3_aa: CASSNRDSPRF

j_call: TRBJ2-1
d_call: .
clone_size: .
v_call: TRBV1
cdr3_nt: TGCACCAGCATTGGACTAGCTGTAATTAACAATGAGCAGTTCTTC
cdr3_aa: CTSIGLAVINNEQFF

j_call: TRBJ1-2
d_call: .
clone_size: once
v_call: TRBV6-6
cdr3_nt: TGTGCCAGCAGTCTCTATGGCTACACCTTC
cdr3_aa: CASSLYGYTF

j_call: TRBJ1-5
d_call: .
clone_size: .
v_call: TRBV2
cdr3_nt: TGTGCCAGCATTCGGGGTCCCAATCAGCCCCAGCATTTT
cdr3_aa: CASIRGPNQPQHF

j_call: TRBJ2-5
d_call: TRBD2
clone_size: .
v_call: TRBV13
cdr3_nt: TGTGCCAGCAGCAGTAGCGGGGGGGCTACGGGGTCAGAGACCCAGTACTTC
cdr3_aa: CASSSSGGATGSETQYF

j_call: TRBJ2-3
d_call: .
clone_size: .
v_call: TRBV11-3
cdr3_nt: TGTGCCAGCAGCACCCGGGACTCAGGCACAGATACGCAGTATTTT
cdr3_aa: CASSTRDSGTDTQYF

j_call: TRBJ1-6
d_call: TRBD1
clone_size: .
v_call: TRBV28
cdr3_nt: TGTGCCAGCATCCGGGACAGGAGAAACTCCTATAATTCACCCCTCCACTTT
cdr3_aa: CASIRDRRNSYNSPLHF